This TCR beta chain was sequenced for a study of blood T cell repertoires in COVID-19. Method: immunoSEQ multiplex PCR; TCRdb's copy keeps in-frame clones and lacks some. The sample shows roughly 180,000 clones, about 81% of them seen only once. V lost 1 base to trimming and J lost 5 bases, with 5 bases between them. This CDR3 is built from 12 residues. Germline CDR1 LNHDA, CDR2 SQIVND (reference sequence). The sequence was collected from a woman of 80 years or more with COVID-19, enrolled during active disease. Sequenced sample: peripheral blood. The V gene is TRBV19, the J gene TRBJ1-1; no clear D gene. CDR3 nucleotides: TGTGCCAGTAGTATAGGGAGGACTGAAGCTTTCTTT. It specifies CASSIGRTEAFF. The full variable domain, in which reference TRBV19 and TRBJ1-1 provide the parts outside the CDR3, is DGGITQSPKYLFRKEGQNVTLSCEQNLNHDAMYWYRQDPGQGLRLIYYSQIVNDFQKGDIAEGYSVSREKKESFPLTVTSAQKNPTAFYLCASSIGRTEAFFGQGTRLTVV.